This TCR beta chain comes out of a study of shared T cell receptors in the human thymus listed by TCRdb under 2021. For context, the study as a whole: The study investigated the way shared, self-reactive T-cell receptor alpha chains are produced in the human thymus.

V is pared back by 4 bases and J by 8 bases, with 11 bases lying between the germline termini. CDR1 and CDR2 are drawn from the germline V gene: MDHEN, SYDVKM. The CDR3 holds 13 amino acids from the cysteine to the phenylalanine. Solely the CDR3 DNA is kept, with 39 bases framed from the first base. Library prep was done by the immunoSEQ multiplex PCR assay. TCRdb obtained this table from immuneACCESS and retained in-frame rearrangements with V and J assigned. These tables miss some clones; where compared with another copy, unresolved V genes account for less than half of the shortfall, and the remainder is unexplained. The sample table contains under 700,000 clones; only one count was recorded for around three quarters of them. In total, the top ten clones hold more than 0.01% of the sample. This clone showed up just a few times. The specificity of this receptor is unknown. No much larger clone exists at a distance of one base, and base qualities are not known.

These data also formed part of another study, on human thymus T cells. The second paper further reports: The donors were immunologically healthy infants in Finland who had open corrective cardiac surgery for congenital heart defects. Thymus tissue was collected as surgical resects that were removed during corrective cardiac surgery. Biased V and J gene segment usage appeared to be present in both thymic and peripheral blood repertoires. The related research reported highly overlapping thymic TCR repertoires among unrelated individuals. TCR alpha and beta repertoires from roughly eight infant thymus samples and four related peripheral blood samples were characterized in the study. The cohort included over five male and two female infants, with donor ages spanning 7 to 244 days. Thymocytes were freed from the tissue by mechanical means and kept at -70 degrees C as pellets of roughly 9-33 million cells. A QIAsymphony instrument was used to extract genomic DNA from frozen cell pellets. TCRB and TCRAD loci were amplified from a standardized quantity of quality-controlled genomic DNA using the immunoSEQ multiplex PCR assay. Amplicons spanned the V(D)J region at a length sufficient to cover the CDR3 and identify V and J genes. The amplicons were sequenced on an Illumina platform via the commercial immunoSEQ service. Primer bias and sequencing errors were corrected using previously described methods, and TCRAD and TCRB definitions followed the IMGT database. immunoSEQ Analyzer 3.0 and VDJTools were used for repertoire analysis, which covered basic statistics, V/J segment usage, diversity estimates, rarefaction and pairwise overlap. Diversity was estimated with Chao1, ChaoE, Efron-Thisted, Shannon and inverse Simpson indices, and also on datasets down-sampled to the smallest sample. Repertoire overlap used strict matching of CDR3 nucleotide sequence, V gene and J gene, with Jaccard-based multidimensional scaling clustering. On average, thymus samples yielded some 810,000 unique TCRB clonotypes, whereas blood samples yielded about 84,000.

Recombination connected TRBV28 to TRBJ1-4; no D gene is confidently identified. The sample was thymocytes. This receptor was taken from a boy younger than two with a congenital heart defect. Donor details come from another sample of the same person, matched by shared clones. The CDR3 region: CASSSGDPEKLFF. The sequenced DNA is TGTGCCAGCAGTTCCGGGGATCCCGAAAAACTGTTTTTT.